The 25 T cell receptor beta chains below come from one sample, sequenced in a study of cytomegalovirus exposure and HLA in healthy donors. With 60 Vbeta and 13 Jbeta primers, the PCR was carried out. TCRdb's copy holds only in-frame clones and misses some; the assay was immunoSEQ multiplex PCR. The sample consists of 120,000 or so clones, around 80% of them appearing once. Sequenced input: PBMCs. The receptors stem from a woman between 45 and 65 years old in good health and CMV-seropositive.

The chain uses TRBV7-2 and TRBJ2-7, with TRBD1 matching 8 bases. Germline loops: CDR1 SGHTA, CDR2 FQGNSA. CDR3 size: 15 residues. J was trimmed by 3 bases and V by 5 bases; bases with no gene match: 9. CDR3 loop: CASSPPDRALYEQYF. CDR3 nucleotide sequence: TGTGCCAGCAGCCCGCCGGACAGGGCCCTCTACGAGCAGTACTTC. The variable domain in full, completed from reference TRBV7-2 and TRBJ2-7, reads GAGVSQSPSNKVTEKGKDVELRCDPISGHTALYWYRQSLGQGLEFLIYFQGNSAPDKSGLPSDRFSAERTGGSVSTLTIQRTQQEDSAVYLCASSPPDRALYEQYFGPGTRLTVT.

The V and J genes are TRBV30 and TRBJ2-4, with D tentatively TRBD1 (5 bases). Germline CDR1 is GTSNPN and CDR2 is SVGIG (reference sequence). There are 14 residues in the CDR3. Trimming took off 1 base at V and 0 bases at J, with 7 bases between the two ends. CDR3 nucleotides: TGTGCCTGGAGTGGCAGGGTAGCCAAAAACATTCAGTACTTC. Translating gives CAWSGRVAKNIQYF.

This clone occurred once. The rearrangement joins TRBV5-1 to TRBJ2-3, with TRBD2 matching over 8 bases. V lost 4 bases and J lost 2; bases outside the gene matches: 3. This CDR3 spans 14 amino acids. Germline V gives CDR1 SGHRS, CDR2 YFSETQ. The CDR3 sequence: CASSRGLATDTQYF. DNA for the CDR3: TGCGCCAGCAGCCGAGGACTAGCCACAGATACGCAGTATTTT. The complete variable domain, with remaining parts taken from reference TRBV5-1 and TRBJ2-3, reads KAGVTQTPRYLIKTRGQQVTLSCSPISGHRSVSWYQQTPGQGLQFLFEYFSETQRNKGNFPGRFSGRQFSNSRSEMNVSTLELGDSALYLCASSRGLATDTQYFGPGTRLTVL.

Written as DNA, the CDR3 is TGTGCCATCAATCCCAATGAGCAGTTCTTC. Translated, it gives CAINPNEQFF. The genes are TRBV2 and TRBJ2-1, with no clear D. Germline V gene data show CDR1 as SNHLY and CDR2 as FYNNEI. V was shortened by 10 bases and J by 6 bases, with 7 bases between the two germline ends. This CDR3 comprises 10 residues.

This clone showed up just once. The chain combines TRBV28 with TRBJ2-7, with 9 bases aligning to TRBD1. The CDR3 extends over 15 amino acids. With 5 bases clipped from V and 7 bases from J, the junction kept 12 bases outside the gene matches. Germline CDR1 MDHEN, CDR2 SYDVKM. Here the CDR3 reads CASSEPGTGKYEQYF. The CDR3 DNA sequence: TGTGCCAGCAGTGAGCCTGGGACAGGGAAATATGAGCAGTACTTC.

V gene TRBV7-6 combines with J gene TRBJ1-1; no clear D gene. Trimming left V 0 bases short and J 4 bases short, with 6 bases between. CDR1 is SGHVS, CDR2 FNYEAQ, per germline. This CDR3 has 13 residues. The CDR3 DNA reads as TGTGCCAGCAGCTTAGCTTCGGGCACTGAAGCTTTCTTT. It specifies CASSLASGTEAFF.

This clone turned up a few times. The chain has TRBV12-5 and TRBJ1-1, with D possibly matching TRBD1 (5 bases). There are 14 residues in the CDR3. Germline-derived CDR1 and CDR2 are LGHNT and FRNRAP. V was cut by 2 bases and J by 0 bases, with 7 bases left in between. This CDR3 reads CASGLQQVNTEAFF. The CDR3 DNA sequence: TGTGCTAGTGGTTTGCAACAGGTGAACACTGAAGCTTTCTTT.

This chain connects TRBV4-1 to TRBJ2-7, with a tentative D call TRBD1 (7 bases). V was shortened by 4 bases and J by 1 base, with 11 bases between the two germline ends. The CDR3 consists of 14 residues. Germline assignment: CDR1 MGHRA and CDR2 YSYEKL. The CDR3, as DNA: TGCGCCAGCAGCCGCCCAGGGGGGTCCTACGAGCAGTACTTC. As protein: CASSRPGGSYEQYF.

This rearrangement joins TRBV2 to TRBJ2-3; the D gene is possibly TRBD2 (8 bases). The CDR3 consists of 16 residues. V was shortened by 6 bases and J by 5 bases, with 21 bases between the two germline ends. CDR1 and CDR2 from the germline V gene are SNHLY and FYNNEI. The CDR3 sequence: CASSKGAGGGRDTQYF. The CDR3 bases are TGTGCCAGCAGCAAGGGGGCGGGAGGCGGTAGAGATACGCAGTATTTT.

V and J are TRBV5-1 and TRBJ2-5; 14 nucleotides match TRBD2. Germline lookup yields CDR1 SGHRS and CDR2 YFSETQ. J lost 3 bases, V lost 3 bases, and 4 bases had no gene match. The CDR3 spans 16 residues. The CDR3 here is CASSSGTSGGKETQYF. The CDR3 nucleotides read TGCGCCAGCAGCTCGGGGACTAGCGGGGGTAAAGAGACCCAGTACTTC.

The CDR3 DNA sequence: TGTGCCAGCAGCTCCGGACAGCTTCTAGCCAAAAACATTCAGTACTTC. This sequence encodes CASSSGQLLAKNIQYF. The chain links TRBV7-2 to TRBJ2-4; possible D gene TRBD1, 6 bases. Trimming stripped 4 bases from V and 0 bases from J, with 13 bases between. Germline CDR1 is SGHTA and CDR2 is FQGNSA. This CDR3 region has 16 residues.

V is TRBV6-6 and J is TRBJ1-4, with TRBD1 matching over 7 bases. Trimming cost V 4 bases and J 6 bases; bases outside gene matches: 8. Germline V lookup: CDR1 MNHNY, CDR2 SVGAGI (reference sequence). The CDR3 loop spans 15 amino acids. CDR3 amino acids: CASSSTQGVDEKLFF. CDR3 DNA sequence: TGTGCCAGCAGTTCCACTCAGGGGGTTGATGAAAAACTGTTTTTT.

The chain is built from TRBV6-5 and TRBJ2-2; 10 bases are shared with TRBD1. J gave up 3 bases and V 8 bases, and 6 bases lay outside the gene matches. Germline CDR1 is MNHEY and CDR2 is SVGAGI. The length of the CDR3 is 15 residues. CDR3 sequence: CASRRDRGDTGELFF. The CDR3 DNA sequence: TGTGCCAGCCGCCGGGACAGGGGTGACACCGGGGAGCTGTTTTTT.

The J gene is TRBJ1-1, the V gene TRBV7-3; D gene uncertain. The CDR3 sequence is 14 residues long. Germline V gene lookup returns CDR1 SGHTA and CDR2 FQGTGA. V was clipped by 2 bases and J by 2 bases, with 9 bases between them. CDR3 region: CASSLRRLNTEAFF. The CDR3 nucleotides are TGTGCCAGCAGCTTACGTCGCCTAAACACTGAAGCTTTCTTT.

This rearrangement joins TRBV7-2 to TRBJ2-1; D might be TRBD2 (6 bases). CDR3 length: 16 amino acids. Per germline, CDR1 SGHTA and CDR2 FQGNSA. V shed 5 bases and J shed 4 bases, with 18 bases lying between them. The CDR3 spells CASSPRRLEGYNEQFF. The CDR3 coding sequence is TGTGCCAGCAGCCCCCGCCGACTAGAAGGGTACAATGAGCAGTTCTTC. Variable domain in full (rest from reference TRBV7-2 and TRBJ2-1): GAGVSQSPSNKVTEKGKDVELRCDPISGHTALYWYRQSLGQGLEFLIYFQGNSAPDKSGLPSDRFSAERTGGSVSTLTIQRTQQEDSAVYLCASSPRRLEGYNEQFFGPGTRLTVL.

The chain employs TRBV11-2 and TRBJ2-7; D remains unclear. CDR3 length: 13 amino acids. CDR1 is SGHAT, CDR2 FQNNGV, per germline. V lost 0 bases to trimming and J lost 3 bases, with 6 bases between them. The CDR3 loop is CASSLDPVYEQYF. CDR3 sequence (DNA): TGTGCCAGCAGCTTAGATCCGGTCTACGAGCAGTACTTC. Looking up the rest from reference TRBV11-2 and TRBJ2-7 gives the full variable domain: EAGVAQSPRYKIIEKRQSVAFWCNPISGHATLYWYQQILGQGPKLLIQFQNNGVVDDSQLPKDRFSAERLKGVDSTLKIQPAKLEDSAVYLCASSLDPVYEQYFGPGTRLTVT.

For the CDR3, the DNA is TGTGCCAGCTCACCTTTTGAGCGGGAGCTGTTTTTT. It yields the protein CASSPFERELFF. The chain joins TRBV18 to TRBJ2-2, with D unresolved. Trimming took 3 bases from V and 9 from J, leaving 8 bases between them. The CDR3 has 12 amino acids. The germline V gene has CDR1 KGHSH and CDR2 LQKENI.

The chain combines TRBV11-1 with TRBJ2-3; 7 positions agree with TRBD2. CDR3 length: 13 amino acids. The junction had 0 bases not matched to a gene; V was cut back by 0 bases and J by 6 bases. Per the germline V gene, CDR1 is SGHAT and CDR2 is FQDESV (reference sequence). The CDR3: CASSLATSDTQYF. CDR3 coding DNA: TGTGCCAGCAGCTTAGCGACTAGCGATACGCAGTATTTT.

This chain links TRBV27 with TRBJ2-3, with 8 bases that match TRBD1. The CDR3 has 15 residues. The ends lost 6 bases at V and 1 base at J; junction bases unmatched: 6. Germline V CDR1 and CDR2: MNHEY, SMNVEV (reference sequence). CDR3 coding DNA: TGTGCCAGCAGACGTGGACAGGGCGGCACAGATACGCAGTATTTT. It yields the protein CASRRGQGGTDTQYF.

The CDR3 region has the DNA TGCGCCAGCAGCCAAGAACAGGGTATAGGGGCCAACGTCCTGACTTTC. It translates to CASSQEQGIGANVLTF. This chain uses TRBV4-3 with TRBJ2-6, with D possibly being TRBD1 (6 bases). CDR3 length: 16 residues. The germline V gene has CDR1 LGHNA and CDR2 YSLEER. Trimming shortened V by 0 bases and J by 4 bases, and 10 bases separated the two germline ends.

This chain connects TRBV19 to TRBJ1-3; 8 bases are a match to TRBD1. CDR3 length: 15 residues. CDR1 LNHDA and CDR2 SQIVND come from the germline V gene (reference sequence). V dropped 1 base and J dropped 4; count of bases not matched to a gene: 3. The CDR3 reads CASSIGTGSGNTIYF. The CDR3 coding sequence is TGTGCCAGTAGTATAGGGACAGGGTCCGGAAACACCATATATTTT.

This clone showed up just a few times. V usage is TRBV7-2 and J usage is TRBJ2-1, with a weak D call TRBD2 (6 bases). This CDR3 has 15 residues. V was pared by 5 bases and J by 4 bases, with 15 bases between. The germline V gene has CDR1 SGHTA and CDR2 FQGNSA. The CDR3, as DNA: TGTGCCAGCAGCCGCCGACTAGTTGCTTACAATGAGCAGTTCTTC. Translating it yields CASSRRLVAYNEQFF.

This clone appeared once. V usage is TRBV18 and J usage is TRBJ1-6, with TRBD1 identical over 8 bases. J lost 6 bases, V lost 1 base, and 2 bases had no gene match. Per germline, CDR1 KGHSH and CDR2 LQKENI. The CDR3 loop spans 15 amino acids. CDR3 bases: TGTGCCAGCTCACCACAGACAGGGGTTAATTCACCCCTCCACTTT. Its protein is CASSPQTGVNSPLHF.

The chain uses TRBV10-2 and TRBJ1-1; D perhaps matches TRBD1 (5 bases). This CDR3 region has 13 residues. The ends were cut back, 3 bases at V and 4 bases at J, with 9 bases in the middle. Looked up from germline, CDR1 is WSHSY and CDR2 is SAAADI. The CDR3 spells CASSDGGSTEAFF. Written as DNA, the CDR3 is TGCGCCAGCAGTGATGGGGGGAGCACTGAAGCTTTCTTT.

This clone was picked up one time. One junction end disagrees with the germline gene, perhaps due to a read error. The CDR3 sequence is CASTPPRDRGKYEQYF. For the CDR3, the DNA is TGTGCTAGCACCCCCCCCCGGGACAGGGGAAAATACGAGCAGTACTTC. The chain uses TRBV7-7 and TRBJ2-7; TRBD1 matches 10 bases. Germline CDR1 is SSHAT and CDR2 is FNYEAQ (reference sequence). The CDR3 covers 16 residues.